One sample yielded the 22 T cell receptor beta chains listed below, sequenced in a study of T cells in Graves' hyperthyroidism and ophthalmopathy. Amplified TCR beta CDR3 regions derived from RNA transcripts. First-round RT-PCR of the TCR CDR3 relied on the HTBI primer set. One entry per CDR3 protein, called by TCRdb with MiXCR from the multiplex PCR reads. Altogether 480,000 or so distinct CDR3 sequences are present, around an eighth being singletons, with the ten largest covering about a sixth. Input material: blood. These TCRs come from a woman aged 18 to 35 with Graves' hyperthyroidism.

This clonotype was picked up many times. V is TRBV27 and J is TRBJ2-5, with 7 bases aligning to TRBD2. This CDR3 has 15 residues. The germline gives CDR1 MNHEY, CDR2 SMNVEV (reference sequence). V gave up 5 bases and J gave up 5 bases; unmatched junction bases: 11. The CDR3 DNA follows: TGTGCCAGCAGTCAACTAGCGATAGGGTGGGAGACCCAGTACTTC. Its protein product is CASSQLAIGWETQYF.

This clonotype was seen only a few times. The chain couples TRBV9 to TRBJ2-1; a possible D gene is TRBD2 (5 bases). The CDR3 is 15 amino acids. Trimming took 2 bases from V and 0 from J, leaving 9 bases between them. Germline V gene data show CDR1 as SGDLS and CDR2 as YYNGEE. The CDR3 loop reads CASSVVSASYNEQFF. The DNA for the CDR3 is TGTGCCAGCAGCGTGGTTAGCGCCTCCTACAATGAGCAGTTCTTC.

This chain links TRBV7-9 with TRBJ1-3, with 7 bases matching TRBD1. The CDR3 is made up of 14 amino acids. The trim removed 6 bases at V and 7 bases at J, leaving 9 bases unmatched. The V gene's germline CDR1 is SEHNR and CDR2 FQNEAQ (reference sequence). The CDR3 sequence is CASSFTGQLNTIYF. The CDR3 DNA follows: TGTGCCAGCAGTTTTACGGGACAGTTGAACACCATATATTTT.

At least ten counts were recorded for this clonotype. The chain joins TRBV13 to TRBJ1-1, with a weak D call TRBD1 (5 bases). The length of the CDR3 is 15 residues. With 4 bases removed from V and 1 base from J, the gap between germline ends came to 13 bases. CDR1 is PRHDT, CDR2 FYEKMQ, per germline (reference sequence). CDR3 loop: CASSSPGETNTEAFF. The CDR3 DNA follows: TGTGCCAGCAGCTCGCCGGGGGAGACGAACACTGAAGCTTTCTTT.

As to this clonotype: This could be a read error, since a much larger clone is one nucleotide away. V gene TRBV7-2 combines with J gene TRBJ1-4, with 7 bases aligning to TRBD1. This CDR3 contains 14 residues. In germline, CDR1 is SGHTA, CDR2 FQGNSA. The CDR3 nucleotides are TGTGCCAGCAGCTTCCAGGGGGTGGGCGAAAACCTGTTTTTT. It is translated as CASSFQGVGENLFF.

At least ten counts were recorded for this clonotype. The V call is TRBV2, the J call TRBJ2-1, with D possibly being TRBD1 (6 bases). CDR1 SNHLY and CDR2 FYNNEI come from the germline V gene. V was cut by 6 bases and J by 3 bases, with 18 bases left in between. This CDR3 is 16 amino acids long. CDR3 residues: CASRETGRGFYNEQFF. The CDR3 DNA is TGTGCCAGCAGGGAGACCGGTAGGGGGTTCTACAATGAGCAGTTCTTC.

This clonotype was seen many times. This rearrangement joins TRBV12-3 or TRBV12-4 to TRBJ1-1; D not certain. The CDR3 is made up of 15 amino acids. Trimming left V 8 bases short and J 0 bases short, with 16 bases between. The chain's CDR3 is CASYLGSAMNTEAFF. The CDR3, as DNA: TGTGCCAGCTATCTCGGATCGGCCATGAACACTGAAGCTTTCTTT.

In its sample, this clonotype was seen many times. The V and J genes are TRBV19 and TRBJ1-2; unclear D gene. Germline assignment: CDR1 LNHDA and CDR2 SQIVND (reference sequence). The CDR3 length is 12 residues. V lost 2 bases, J lost 6 bases, and 7 bases lay in between. CDR3 in amino acids: CASSISGDGYTF. In nucleotides, the CDR3 is TGTGCCAGTAGTATATCTGGGGATGGCTACACCTTC.

This clonotype has a handful of counts. The J gene is TRBJ1-2, the V gene TRBV5-1; 9 bases fit TRBD1. This CDR3 is 15 amino acids long. The V segment lost 4 bases and the J segment 8 bases; nucleotides outside the gene matches: 12. Germline values: CDR1 SGHRS, CDR2 YFSETQ. CDR3 sequence reads: CASSPGKTGGGGYTF. CDR3 bases: TGCGCCAGCAGCCCAGGGAAGACAGGGGGGGGCGGCTACACCTTC.

The chain uses TRBV7-9 and TRBJ1-1; 10 positions agree with TRBD1. Germline V gives CDR1 SEHNR, CDR2 FQNEAQ (reference sequence). This CDR3 region has 15 residues. The ends lost 5 bases at V and 5 bases at J; junction bases unmatched: 8. Here the CDR3 DNA reads TGTGCCAGCAGCCCGGGGACAGGGGCAAGTACTGAAGCTTTCTTT. It translates to CASSPGTGASTEAFF.

This clonotype has a count of ten or more. J is TRBJ2-1 and V is TRBV2; 7 bases agree with TRBD2. The CDR3 runs to 14 residues. V shed 3 bases and J 7 bases; nucleotides not matched to a gene: 6. In germline, CDR1 is SNHLY, CDR2 FYNNEI. CDR3: CASSDSRETNEQFF. Written as DNA, the CDR3 is TGTGCCAGCAGTGACTCGCGGGAGACGAATGAGCAGTTCTTC.

This clonotype was seen many times. This chain connects TRBV27 to TRBJ2-3; weak D call: TRBD1 (6 bases). There are 15 residues in the CDR3. Germline loops: CDR1 MNHEY, CDR2 SMNVEV (reference sequence). Trimming pared 3 bases from V and 0 bases from J, leaving 10 bases between. The CDR3 DNA sequence: TGTGCCAGCAGTTTCAGGGGTGGTAGCACAGATACGCAGTATTTT. It encodes CASSFRGGSTDTQYF.

This clonotype was found many times. The chain couples TRBV18 to TRBJ2-1; perhaps TRBD2 as D (6 bases). V was pared by 3 bases and J by 5 bases, with 17 bases between. Germline V gene data show CDR1 as KGHSH and CDR2 as LQKENI. CDR3 length: 16 residues. This CDR3 is CASSPRDFIGDNEQFF. CDR3 sequence (DNA): TGTGCCAGCTCACCTAGGGACTTCATAGGAGACAATGAGCAGTTCTTC.

With regard to this clonotype: This sequence may be a read error, since a much larger clone differs from it by one base. This chain connects TRBV27 to TRBJ2-7; tentatively, D is TRBD2 (5 bases). The CDR3 spans 15 residues. Germline V gene sequence: CDR1 MNHEY, CDR2 SMNVEV (reference sequence). The CDR3 sequence: CASSLSAPLVYEQHF. The DNA for the CDR3 is TGTGCCAGCAGTTTATCGGCCCCACTAGTATACGAGCAGCACTTC.

This clonotype appeared many times. This sequence joins TRBV29-1 and TRBJ1-2; no definite D call. Deletions cut 5 bases from V and 0 bases from J, with 7 bases between. Germline CDR1 reads SQVTM; CDR2 reads ANQGSEA. CDR3 length equals 12 residues. The CDR3 nucleotides read TGCAGCGTTTGGCGGGCTAACTATGGCTACACCTTC. Translating gives CSVWRANYGYTF.

This clonotype was picked up many times. The chain combines TRBV11-3 with TRBJ2-1; TRBD2 aligns across 9 bases. With V trimmed by 2 bases and J by 10 bases, 6 bases remained unmatched. Germline assignment: CDR1 SGHNT and CDR2 YENEEA. The CDR3 runs 14 residues. The CDR3 spells CASSLTPGLAEQFF. Written as DNA, the CDR3 is TGTGCCAGCAGCTTAACCCCCGGACTAGCGGAGCAGTTCTTC.

V is TRBV29-1 and J is TRBJ2-3, with 7 bases aligning to TRBD2. The CDR3 consists of 14 residues. Germline V CDR1 and CDR2: SQVTM, ANQGSEA. V shed 7 bases, J shed 3 bases, and the junction held 10 bases outside the gene matches. CDR3 sequence (DNA): TGCAGCGCCGGATGGGGGGGGTTGACAGATACGCAGTATTTT. This encodes CSAGWGGLTDTQYF.

This clonotype has a count of ten or more. V is TRBV12-3 or TRBV12-4 and J is TRBJ1-5, with 8 bases fitting TRBD1. Trimming removed 4 bases from V and 1 base from J; junction bases left unmatched: 15. There are 19 residues in the CDR3. The CDR3 region is CASSWSQGTGKGSNQPQHF. Here the CDR3 DNA reads TGTGCCAGCAGTTGGTCACAGGGGACAGGAAAAGGGAGCAATCAGCCCCAGCATTTT.

V is TRBV19 and J is TRBJ2-1, with D possibly being TRBD2 (6 bases). The germline V gene has CDR1 LNHDA and CDR2 SQIVND (reference sequence). The CDR3 loop spans 16 amino acids. V lost 3 bases and J 4 bases, leaving 16 bases between the germline ends. The CDR3 sequence is CASSIWFASEYNEQFF. Here the CDR3 DNA reads TGTGCCAGTAGTATTTGGTTTGCTAGCGAATACAATGAGCAGTTCTTC.

This clonotype was counted a few times. The rearrangement joins TRBV19 to TRBJ1-5; D is perhaps TRBD1 (5 bases). The V gene lost 8 bases and the J gene lost 5 bases, with 22 bases spanning the gap. The CDR3 runs to 16 residues. Germline CDR1 and CDR2: LNHDA and SQIVND (reference sequence). The CDR3 DNA is TGTGCCAGTCGCCGGGACGCTGGGGGTATCTATCAGCCCCAGCATTTT. It yields the protein CASRRDAGGIYQPQHF.

This clonotype occurred many times. J is TRBJ1-2 and V is TRBV19; D is unresolved. V lost 5 bases to trimming and J lost 10 bases, with 17 bases between them. In germline, CDR1 is LNHDA, CDR2 SQIVND (reference sequence). The CDR3 spans 13 residues. CDR3 residues: CASSPDGSRDYTF. DNA for the CDR3: TGTGCCAGTAGTCCGGACGGGTCTAGGGACTACACCTTC.

This clonotype was observed at least ten times. A read error may be the cause here, since a much bigger clone is one base away. The chain is built from TRBV13 and TRBJ1-1, with D unresolved. The CDR3 runs to 13 residues. CDR1 PRHDT and CDR2 FYEKMQ come from the germline V gene (reference sequence). CDR3 in DNA: TGTGCCGGCAGCGCCCGAATGAACACTGAAGCTTTCTTT. Its translation is CAGSARMNTEAFF.